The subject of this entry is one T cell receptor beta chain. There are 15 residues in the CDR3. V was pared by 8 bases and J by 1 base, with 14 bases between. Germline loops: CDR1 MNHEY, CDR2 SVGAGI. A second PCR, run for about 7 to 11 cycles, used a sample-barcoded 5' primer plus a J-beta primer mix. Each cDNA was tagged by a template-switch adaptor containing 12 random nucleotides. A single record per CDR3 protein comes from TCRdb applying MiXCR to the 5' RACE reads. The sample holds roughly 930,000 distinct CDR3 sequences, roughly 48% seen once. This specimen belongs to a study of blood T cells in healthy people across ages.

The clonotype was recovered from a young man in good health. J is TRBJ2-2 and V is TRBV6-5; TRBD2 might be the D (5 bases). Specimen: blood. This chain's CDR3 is CASRPPGMNTGELFF. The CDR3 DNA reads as TGTGCCAGCCGGCCCCCGGGGATGAACACCGGGGAGCTGTTTTTT.